A single sample is the source of the 15 T cell receptor beta chains below, sequenced in a study of blood T cell repertoires in COVID-19. The assay was immunoSEQ multiplex PCR, and TCRdb's table has in-frame clones only and misses some. The sample gives around 260,000 clones, 80% to 90% of which show up once; about 3% is in the top ten. Material: peripheral blood. All receptors derive from a woman in her twenties or thirties with active or convalescent COVID-19.

Of note for this clone: Other nucleotide sequences in the sample specify the same CDR3. The chain is built from TRBV3-1 (or the pseudogene TRBV3-2) and TRBJ1-1; D is unresolved. V lost 2 bases, J lost 5 bases, and 6 bases lay in between. The CDR3 covers 12 residues. Germline assignment: CDR1 LGHDT and CDR2 YNNKEL (reference sequence). CDR3 sequence: CASSQSGTEAFF. The CDR3 DNA is TGTGCCAGCAGCCAATCGGGGACTGAAGCTTTCTTT.

The rearrangement links TRBV4-3 to TRBJ2-1, with 10 bases identical to TRBD2. V dropped 4 bases and J dropped 10; count of bases not matched to a gene: 10. Looked up from germline, CDR1 is LGHNA and CDR2 is YSLEER. The CDR3 runs to 15 residues. The CDR3 DNA follows: TGCGCCAGCAGCCTTAGCGGGGGGCGTCAATGGGAGCAGTTCTTC. Its translation is CASSLSGGRQWEQFF.

In this sample, this clone turned up a few times. This sequence joins TRBV7-9 and TRBJ2-5, with D tentatively TRBD1 (6 bases). V was cut by 5 bases and J by 2 bases, with 12 bases left in between. The CDR3 totals 14 residues. CDR1 is SEHNR and CDR2 is FQNEAQ in the germline V gene (reference sequence). CDR3 region: CASSLRQVQETQYF. In DNA form, the CDR3 reads TGTGCCAGCAGCCTTCGACAGGTTCAAGAGACCCAGTACTTC. The whole variable domain, remainder taken from reference TRBV7-9 and TRBJ2-5, is DTGVSQNPRHKITKRGQNVTFRCDPISEHNRLYWYRQTLGQGPEFLTYFQNEAQLEKSRLLSDRFSAERPKGSFSTLEIQRTEQGDSAMYLCASSLRQVQETQYFGPGTRLLVL.

A word on this clone: An end of the junction does not agree with germline; a read error may underlie this. V usage is TRBV10-3 and J usage is TRBJ1-2, with 12 bases matching TRBD1. The CDR3 consists of 13 residues. CDR1 is ENHRY, CDR2 SYGVKD, per germline. The CDR3 is CAISERGTGGSTF. DNA for the CDR3: TGTGCCATCAGTGAGCGGGGGACAGGGGGCTCCACCTTC.

The chain couples TRBV19 to TRBJ2-3, with D possibly being TRBD2 (5 bases). V lost 4 bases and J 4 bases, leaving 12 bases between the germline ends. CDR1 and CDR2 from the germline V gene are LNHDA and SQIVND (reference sequence). CDR3 length: 14 residues. DNA for the CDR3: TGTGCCAGTAGTAGACTACAATCATCAGATACGCAGTATTTT. This gives the protein CASSRLQSSDTQYF. Filled out from reference TRBV19 and TRBJ2-3, the complete variable domain reads DGGITQSPKYLFRKEGQNVTLSCEQNLNHDAMYWYRQDPGQGLRLIYYSQIVNDFQKGDIAEGYSVSREKKESFPLTVTSAQKNPTAFYLCASSRLQSSDTQYFGPGTRLTVL.

The CDR3 loop reads CASSQVAGGGTETQYF. CDR3 bases: TGTGCCAGCAGCCAAGTAGCGGGGGGTGGTACGGAGACCCAGTACTTC. The chain links TRBV7-2 to TRBJ2-5; 10 positions match TRBD2. The CDR3 loop spans 16 amino acids. Germline assignment: CDR1 SGHTA and CDR2 FQGNSA. With 5 bases clipped from V and 5 bases from J, the junction kept 11 bases outside the gene matches.

The CDR3 DNA is TGTGCCAGTAGTATGTTCCCAAATGAGTATGAAGCTTTCTTT. Its protein product is CASSMFPNEYEAFF. The chain links TRBV19 to TRBJ1-1; D call uncertain. Germline CDR1 LNHDA, CDR2 SQIVND (reference sequence). Trimming shortened V by 3 bases and J by 7 bases, and 15 bases separated the two germline ends. CDR3 length: 14 residues.

The chain employs TRBV7-2 and TRBJ2-7; the match to TRBD1 covers 8 bases. CDR1 SGHTA and CDR2 FQGNSA come from the germline V gene. The CDR3 totals 14 residues. Unmatched junction bases numbered 1, after V lost 2 bases and J lost 1 base. Written as DNA, the CDR3 is TGTGCCAGCAGCTTACAGGGGGCATCCTACGAGCAGTACTTC. Translating it yields CASSLQGASYEQYF. Supplemented by reference TRBV7-2 and TRBJ2-7, the full variable domain reads GAGVSQSPSNKVTEKGKDVELRCDPISGHTALYWYRQSLGQGLEFLIYFQGNSAPDKSGLPSDRFSAERTGGSVSTLTIQRTQQEDSAVYLCASSLQGASYEQYFGPGTRLTVT.

A single count supports this clone. V and J are TRBV4-3 and TRBJ2-5; D gene ambiguous. V was shortened by 0 bases and J by 3 bases, with 11 bases between the two germline ends. In germline, CDR1 is LGHNA, CDR2 YSLEER. This CDR3 contains 15 residues. CDR3 in DNA: TGCGCCAGCAGCCAAGACAGGTCATTTGAAGAGACCCAGTACTTC. Amino acids: CASSQDRSFEETQYF.

The chain carries TRBV19 and TRBJ2-6, with D perhaps TRBD1 (6 bases). The CDR3 consists of 15 residues. The V gene's germline CDR1 is LNHDA and CDR2 SQIVND (reference sequence). Trimming left V 4 bases short and J 5 bases short, with 12 bases between. The CDR3 protein is CASSKTGPWANVLTF. The CDR3 DNA sequence: TGTGCCAGTAGTAAGACAGGTCCCTGGGCCAACGTCCTGACTTTC.

The chain combines TRBV10-3 with TRBJ1-4, with unresolved D. This CDR3 is 14 amino acids long. Trimming took off 2 bases at V and 8 bases at J, with 12 bases between the two ends. Germline CDR1 ENHRY, CDR2 SYGVKD. CDR3 in amino acids: CAISEQRAGEKLFF. The DNA of the CDR3 is TGTGCCATCAGTGAGCAAAGGGCGGGCGAAAAACTGTTTTTT.

This sequence joins TRBV5-1 and TRBJ2-6; 9 bases line up with TRBD1. CDR1 and CDR2 from the germline V gene are SGHRS and YFSETQ. The CDR3 consists of 20 residues. V dropped 0 bases and J dropped 1; count of bases not matched to a gene: 11. In DNA, the CDR3 is TGCGCCAGCAGCTTGGCATCTAGGGGACAGGGAACATCTGGGGCCAACGTCCTGACTTTC. This sequence encodes CASSLASRGQGTSGANVLTF.

The J gene is TRBJ2-1, the V gene TRBV7-2; 9 bases are a match to TRBD1. CDR1 is SGHTA, CDR2 FQGNSA, per germline. The CDR3 is 14 amino acids. V shed 5 bases, J shed 5 bases, and the junction held 4 bases outside the gene matches. The CDR3 DNA reads TGTGCCAGCAGCCCCCGGGACAGGGACAATGAGCAGTTCTTC. As protein: CASSPRDRDNEQFF.

The chain has TRBV4-3 and TRBJ1-6; D unclear. Germline V gives CDR1 LGHNA, CDR2 YSLEER. There are 16 residues in the CDR3. V lost 1 base, J lost 5 bases, and 12 bases lay in between. The CDR3 DNA sequence: TGCGCCAGCAGCCAAGCCTTGCAGGCTCATAATTCACCCCTCCACTTT. Translating it yields CASSQALQAHNSPLHF.

This chain uses TRBV2 with TRBJ1-4; the D gene is possibly TRBD1 (5 bases). Germline V gives CDR1 SNHLY, CDR2 FYNNEI. The CDR3 extends over 15 amino acids. Trimming took off 3 bases at V and 3 bases at J, with 11 bases between the two ends. The CDR3 sequence is CASSDPGRPNEKLFF. The CDR3 bases are TGTGCCAGCAGTGACCCAGGGCGTCCTAATGAAAAACTGTTTTTT.